This T cell receptor (beta chain) comes out of a study of blood T cell repertoires in COVID-19. Clones were read by immunoSEQ multiplex PCR, and TCRdb kept only the in-frame ones, dropping some. Seen here are about 100,000 clones, about 80% observed once, and the top ten hold roughly 12%. This CDR3 has 15 residues. The germline V gene encodes CDR1 SGHTA and CDR2 FQGNSA. Deletions cut 2 bases from V and 4 bases from J, with 14 bases between. The sample comprised peripheral blood. The J gene is TRBJ1-1, the V gene TRBV7-2, with D unresolved. This sequence originates from a woman in her 70s with acute or convalescent COVID-19. CDR3 loop: CASSLLSGLGTEAFF. The CDR3 DNA reads as TGTGCCAGCAGCTTATTATCCGGGTTGGGCACTGAAGCTTTCTTT.